This T cell receptor beta chain emerged from a study of T cells in Graves' hyperthyroidism and ophthalmopathy. Germline-derived CDR1 and CDR2 are MGHRA and YSYEKL. The V and J ends lost 3 bases and 6 bases respectively, with 11 bases between them. The CDR3 is made up of 13 amino acids. Using RNA transcripts as the source, TCR beta CDR3 regions were amplified. The primer set for the first-round RT-PCR of the TCR CDR3 was HTBI. A single record per CDR3 protein comes from TCRdb applying MiXCR to the multiplex PCR reads. In the table there are 500,000 to 750,000 distinct CDR3 sequences, around 14% of which are singletons. Study-level findings and limits: Ophthalmopathy was told apart from stable hyperthyroidism by a 13 V-J model.

At least 3 on the Clinical Activity Score was recorded for ophthalmopathy patients, who also had NOSPECS grade at least 4 and duration under 3 months. Uncontrolled infections, other autoimmune diseases, pregnancy or lactation led to exclusion of patients. This clonotype was seen only a few times. Its antigen is still unknown. The sequence derives from a woman aged 18-30 years with Graves' ophthalmopathy. Sequencing input: blood. The V call is TRBV4-1, the J call TRBJ1-1; D gene unclear. The CDR3 region is CASSHYTSPEAFF. The CDR3 DNA reads TGCGCCAGCAGCCATTATACGAGCCCTGAAGCTTTCTTT.